This T cell receptor (beta chain) was obtained from a study of shared clonotypes between healthy human individuals (dated by TCRdb to between 2020 and 2021). Broadly, across the study: The cohort comprised a couple of women and three men aged 18 to 49 years. For each donor, CD4 naive and CD4 memory were each run on three plates, CD8 naive on two plates, and CD8 memory on one plate. To estimate repertoire size and how much clonotypes are shared between individuals, the study performed deep sequencing of blood TCR repertoires from five healthy adults. To increase sequencing depth and limit assay-specific biases, different laboratories used diverse techniques to prepare libraries and sequence TCR repertoires. Between about 0.85 and 10 billion PBMCs per donor were obtained by leukapheresis.

TCR CDR3 regions were amplified from genomic DNA by multiplex PCR using the deep immunoSEQ assay. Extracted genomic DNA from each cell subset was spread evenly across all wells of several immunoSEQ 96-well plates, with each plate serving as a replicate. For sorted subsets, each replicate PCR was loaded with around 220 ng genomic DNA, equivalent to roughly 30,000 T cell genomes. The purified libraries were quantified using a Qubit 3.0 fluorometer, sized with a Bioanalyzer 2100, and then quantified again using the KAPA Library Quantification kit. Every immunoSEQ 96-well plate was sequenced on a separate single-read 150-cycle Illumina NextSeq 550 flow cell. Per the original workflow: The immunoSEQ output contained only junctional sequences without quality scores, so filtering could not match that applied to full-length reads. Sequences were annotated with PyIR, a Python wrapper for IgBLAST v1.9, and V/J genes and CDR3 were assigned using IMGT germline references. Reads with weak V/J assignments (E-value above 1e-6), missing CDR3, stop codons, out-of-frame junctions, or ambiguous translated residues were removed. V3J clonotypes were defined by identical inferred V gene, J gene, and CDR3 amino acid sequence. To compute the percentage overlap between repertoires, the number of shared unique clonotypes was divided by the size of the smaller repertoire. Three approaches were used to assess repertoire richness: RTK rarefaction, the Chao1 estimator, and Recon v2.1 estimates of unobserved clonotypes. Generation probabilities were computed with OLGA for all TCRbeta clonotypes obtained by the gDNA method from a few donors. TCRdb's version of the immuneACCESS table is confined to in-frame rearrangements and falls short of the full clone set. An unresolved V gene accounts for under half of the shortfall where checked; the remainder is of unknown origin. The DNA was the basis for D and trimming; V, J and clone size are from that table. This sample has hundreds of thousands of clones in its table, and approximately 96% of those were observed once. The top ten clonotypes cover 0.11% of the sample.

For the CD8 naive samples, CD45RO-negative cells were positively selected for CCR7, yielding a CD45RA+CCR7+ population from which TemRA cells were excluded. The donors were healthy, HIV-negative adults with no recently reported acute infections or vaccinations. Every donor was a Caucasian adult living in Nashville, Tennessee, USA. Blood was collected by leukapheresis, and PBMCs were isolated by Ficoll-Histopaque density gradient centrifugation and then cryopreserved in liquid nitrogen vapor phase. Purity and quantity of every magnetically sorted T cell population were checked by analytical flow cytometry. Each sorted fraction had its genomic DNA isolated and then quantified by UV absorbance on a Nanodrop 2000c. A word on this clone: This receptor's antigen is unknown. No base-level quality is on record; no much larger clone is a single base apart.

On the study overall, not on this receptor specifically: Pairwise subsampling indicated that sequencing depth was expected to affect the degree of clonotype sharing among donors. Sampling was restricted to blood, and TCR repertoires in tissue are likely to differ from TCR repertoires in blood. When several donors were compared, the shared fraction of clonotypes was about 5.5% for naive CD4, less than 4% for naive CD8, 2% to 2.5% for memory CD4, and 0.35% to 0.4% for memory CD8. Compared with non-shared clonotypes, clonotypes shared by all four sorted-subset donors had higher generation probabilities. Estimated clonotype richness was generally larger for naive than for memory subsets. Incomplete sequencing was indicated by rarefaction of sorted-subset datasets, despite the large sequencing depth. The small number of donors limited the genetic and exposure-history diversity represented.

V is shortened by 6 bases, J by 10 bases, and the region joining them spans 10 bases. Measured from the cysteine to the phenylalanine, the CDR3 is 11 residues long. The only DNA kept is the CDR3, 33 bases in frame from the first base. The germline V gene sets CDR1 to MDHEN and CDR2 to SYDVKM. The chain is made from TRBV28 and TRBJ2-1, with a tentative D gene TRBD2 over 5 matching bases. The TCR originated in a woman between 25 and 40 years old in good health. The material sequenced was naive CD8+ T cells sorted from blood. Interpreted using the paper, the cell subset or site label stands for: CD45RA+CCR7+. The encoded CDR3 is CASSPSWEQFF. The base sequence is TGTGCCAGCAGCCCTAGCTGGGAGCAGTTCTTC.